This TCR beta chain was retrieved from a study of cytomegalovirus exposure and HLA in healthy donors. Overall study results and limits: For most TCR sequences rarity was the rule, although some public TCRs occurred in many donors. Association with HLA alleles at 0.05 false discovery rate was found for 16,951 TCR beta sequences in a later analysis. V- and J-gene trimming in TCR beta was tied to a missense DCLRE1C variant by an analysis performed later.

The CDR3 covers 15 residues. CDR1 and CDR2 (germline): LNHDA, SQIVND (reference sequence). The V gene end was trimmed by 0 bases and the J gene end by 12 bases; junction bases not matched to a gene: 11. Of note for this clone: The antigen is not known.

PCR primers comprised 60 Vbeta and 13 Jbeta primers. The repertoire was sequenced with immunoSEQ multiplex PCR; TCRdb's copy has only in-frame clones and lacks some. The data hold some 120,000 clones, with more than 60% observed a single time. This sequence originates from a woman aged 40 to 50 in good health and CMV-seronegative. The material sequenced was PBMCs. The J gene is TRBJ2-1, the V gene TRBV19; TRBD2 agrees at 7 bases. The CDR3 region is CASSIDQPLTSPQFF. The CDR3 coding sequence is TGTGCCAGTAGTATAGACCAACCTCTGACTAGCCCGCAGTTCTTC.